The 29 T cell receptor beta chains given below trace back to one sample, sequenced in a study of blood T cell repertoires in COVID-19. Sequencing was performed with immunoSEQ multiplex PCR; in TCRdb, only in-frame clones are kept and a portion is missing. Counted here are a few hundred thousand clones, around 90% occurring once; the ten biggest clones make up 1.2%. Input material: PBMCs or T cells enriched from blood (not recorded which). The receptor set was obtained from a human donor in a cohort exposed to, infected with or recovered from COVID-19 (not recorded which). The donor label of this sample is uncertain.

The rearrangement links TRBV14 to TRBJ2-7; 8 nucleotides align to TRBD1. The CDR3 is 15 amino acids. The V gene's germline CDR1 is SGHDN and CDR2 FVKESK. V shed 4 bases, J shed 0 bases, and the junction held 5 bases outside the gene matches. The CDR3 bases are TGTGCCAGCAGCCCCCCGGGACAGGTCTCCTACGAGCAGTACTTC. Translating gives CASSPPGQVSYEQYF. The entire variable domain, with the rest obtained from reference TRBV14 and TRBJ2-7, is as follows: EAGVTQFPSHSVIEKGQTVTLRCDPISGHDNLYWYRRVMGKEIKFLLHFVKESKQDESGMPNNRFLAERTGGTYSTLKVQPAELEDSGVYFCASSPPGQVSYEQYFGPGTRLTVT.

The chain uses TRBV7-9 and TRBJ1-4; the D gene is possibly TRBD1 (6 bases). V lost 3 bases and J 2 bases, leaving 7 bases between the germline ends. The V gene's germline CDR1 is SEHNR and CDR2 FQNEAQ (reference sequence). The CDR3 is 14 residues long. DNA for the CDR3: TGTGCCAGCAGCTTTACAGGGACTAATGAAAAACTGTTTTTT. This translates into CASSFTGTNEKLFF.

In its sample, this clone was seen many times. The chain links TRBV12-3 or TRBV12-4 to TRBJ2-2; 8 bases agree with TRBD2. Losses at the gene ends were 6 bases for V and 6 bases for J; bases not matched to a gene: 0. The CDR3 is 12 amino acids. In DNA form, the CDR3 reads TGTGCCAGCAGGCGGGGGGCCGGGGAGCTGTTTTTT. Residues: CASRRGAGELFF.

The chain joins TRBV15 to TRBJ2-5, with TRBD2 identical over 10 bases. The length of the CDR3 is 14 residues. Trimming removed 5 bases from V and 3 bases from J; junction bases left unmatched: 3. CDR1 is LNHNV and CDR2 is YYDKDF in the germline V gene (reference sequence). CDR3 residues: CATSHGLAEETQYF. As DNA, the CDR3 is TGTGCCACCAGCCATGGACTAGCGGAAGAGACCCAGTACTTC.

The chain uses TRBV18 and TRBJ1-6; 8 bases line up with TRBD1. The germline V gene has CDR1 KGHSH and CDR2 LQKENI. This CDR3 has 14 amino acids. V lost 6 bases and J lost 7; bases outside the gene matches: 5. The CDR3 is CASSRTGINSPLHF. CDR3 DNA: TGTGCCAGCTCCAGGACAGGGATAAATTCACCCCTCCACTTT. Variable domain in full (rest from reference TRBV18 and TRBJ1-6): NAGVMQNPRHLVRRRGQEARLRCSPMKGHSHVYWYRQLPEEGLKFMVYLQKENIIDESGMPKERFSAEFPKEGPSILRIQQVVRGDSAAYFCASSRTGINSPLHFGNGTRLTVT.

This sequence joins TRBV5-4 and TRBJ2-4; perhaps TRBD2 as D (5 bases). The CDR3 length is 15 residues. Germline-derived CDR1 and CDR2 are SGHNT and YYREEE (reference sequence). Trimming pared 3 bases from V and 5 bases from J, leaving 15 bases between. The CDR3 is CASSSGTMRENIQYF. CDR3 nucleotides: TGTGCCAGCAGCTCGGGCACAATGAGGGAAAACATTCAGTACTTC.

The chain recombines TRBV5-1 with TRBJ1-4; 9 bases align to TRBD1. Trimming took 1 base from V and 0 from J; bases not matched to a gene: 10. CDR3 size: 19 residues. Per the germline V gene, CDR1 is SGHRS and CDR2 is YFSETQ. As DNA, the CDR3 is TGCGCCAGCAGCTTGAGGGGACAGGGTACCCATGCAACTAATGAAAAACTGTTTTTT. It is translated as CASSLRGQGTHATNEKLFF.

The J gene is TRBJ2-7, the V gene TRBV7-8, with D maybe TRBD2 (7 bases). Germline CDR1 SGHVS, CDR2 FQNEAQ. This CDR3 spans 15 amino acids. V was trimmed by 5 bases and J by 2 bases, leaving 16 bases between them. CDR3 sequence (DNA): TGTGCCAGCAGCCCTAGGGGGGGACCTCCCTACGAGCAGTACTTC. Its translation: CASSPRGGPPYEQYF.

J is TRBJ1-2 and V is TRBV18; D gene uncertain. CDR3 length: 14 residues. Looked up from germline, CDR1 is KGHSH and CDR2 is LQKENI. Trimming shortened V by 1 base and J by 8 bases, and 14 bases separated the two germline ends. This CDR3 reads CASSPQREGGGYTF. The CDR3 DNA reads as TGTGCCAGCTCACCACAAAGAGAGGGCGGAGGCTACACCTTC.

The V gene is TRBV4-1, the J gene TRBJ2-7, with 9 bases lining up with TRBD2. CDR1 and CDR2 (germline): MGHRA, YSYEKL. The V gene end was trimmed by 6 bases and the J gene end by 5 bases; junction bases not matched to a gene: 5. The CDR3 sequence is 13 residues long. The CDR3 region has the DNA TGCGCCAGCAGGGGACTAGCTACCCACGAGCAGTACTTC. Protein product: CASRGLATHEQYF.

The CDR3 sequence: CASGFPRRGGYTF. CDR3 coding DNA: TGTGCTAGTGGTTTTCCCAGACGAGGTGGCTACACCTTC. The chain employs TRBV12-5 and TRBJ1-2; D unresolved. V was shortened by 3 bases and J by 7 bases, with 12 bases between the two germline ends. Germline CDR1 reads LGHNT; CDR2 reads FRNRAP. The CDR3 covers 13 residues.

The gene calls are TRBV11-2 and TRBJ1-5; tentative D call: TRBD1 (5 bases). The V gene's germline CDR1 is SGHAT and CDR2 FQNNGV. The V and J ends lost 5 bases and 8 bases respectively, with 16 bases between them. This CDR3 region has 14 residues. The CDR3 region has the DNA TGTGCCAGCAGCCCCGGGCAGGGAATGGAGCCCCAGCATTTT. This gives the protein CASSPGQGMEPQHF.

CDR3 bases: TGTGCCAGCAGCTTGAGCGGGGGCGGAAGCAATCAGCCCCAGCATTTT. As protein: CASSLSGGGSNQPQHF. This chain links TRBV5-8 with TRBJ1-5; D possibly corresponds to TRBD1 (6 bases). V gave up 1 base and J gave up 1 base, with 12 bases separating them. Germline CDR1 reads SGHTS; CDR2 reads YDEGEE. The CDR3 consists of 16 residues.

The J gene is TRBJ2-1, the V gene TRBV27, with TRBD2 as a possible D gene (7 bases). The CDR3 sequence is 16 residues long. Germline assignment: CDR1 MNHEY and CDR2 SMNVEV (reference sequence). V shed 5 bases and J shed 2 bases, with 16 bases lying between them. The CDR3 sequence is CASSLGGAIPYNEQFF. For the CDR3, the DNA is TGTGCCAGCAGTCTAGGGGGGGCCATCCCCTACAATGAGCAGTTCTTC.

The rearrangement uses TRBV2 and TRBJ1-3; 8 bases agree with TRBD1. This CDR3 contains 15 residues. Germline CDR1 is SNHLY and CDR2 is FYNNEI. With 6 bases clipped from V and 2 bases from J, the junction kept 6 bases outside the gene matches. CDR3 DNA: TGTGCCAGCAGCCTAGGACAGGGCACTGGAAACACCATATATTTT. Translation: CASSLGQGTGNTIYF.

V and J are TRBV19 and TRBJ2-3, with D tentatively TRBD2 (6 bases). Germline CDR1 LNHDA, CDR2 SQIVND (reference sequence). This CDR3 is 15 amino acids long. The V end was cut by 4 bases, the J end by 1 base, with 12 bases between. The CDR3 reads CASSTSPGGTDTQYF. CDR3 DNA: TGTGCCAGTAGTACTTCGCCGGGGGGCACAGATACGCAGTATTTT.

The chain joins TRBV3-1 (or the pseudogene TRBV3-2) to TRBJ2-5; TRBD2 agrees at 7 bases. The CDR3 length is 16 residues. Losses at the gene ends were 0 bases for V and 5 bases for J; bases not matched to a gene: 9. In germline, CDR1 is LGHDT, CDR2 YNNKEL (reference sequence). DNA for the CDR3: TGTGCCAGCAGCCAAGAAGGCGGATGGCGGGGGGAGACCCAGTACTTC. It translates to CASSQEGGWRGETQYF.

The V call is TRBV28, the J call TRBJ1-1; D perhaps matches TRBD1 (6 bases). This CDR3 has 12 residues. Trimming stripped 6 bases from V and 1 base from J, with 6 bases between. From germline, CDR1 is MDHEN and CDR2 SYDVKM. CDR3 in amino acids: CASRGQNTEAFF. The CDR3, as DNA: TGTGCCAGCAGGGGACAGAACACTGAAGCTTTCTTT.

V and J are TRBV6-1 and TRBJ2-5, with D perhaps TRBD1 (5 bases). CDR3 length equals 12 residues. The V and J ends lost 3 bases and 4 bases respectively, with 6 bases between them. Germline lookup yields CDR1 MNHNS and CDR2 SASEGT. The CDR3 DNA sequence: TGTGCCAGCAGTGAGCAGGGAGAGACCCAGTACTTC. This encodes CASSEQGETQYF.

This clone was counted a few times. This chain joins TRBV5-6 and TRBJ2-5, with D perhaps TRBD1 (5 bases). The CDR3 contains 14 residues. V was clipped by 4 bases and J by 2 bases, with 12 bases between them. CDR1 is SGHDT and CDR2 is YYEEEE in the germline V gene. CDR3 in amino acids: CASSQDTTQETQYF. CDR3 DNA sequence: TGTGCCAGCAGCCAGGACACTACACAAGAGACCCAGTACTTC.

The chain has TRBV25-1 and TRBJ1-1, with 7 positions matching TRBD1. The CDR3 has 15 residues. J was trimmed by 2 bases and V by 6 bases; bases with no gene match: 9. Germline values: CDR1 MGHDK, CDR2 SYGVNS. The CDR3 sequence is CASRAETGENTEAFF. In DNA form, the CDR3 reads TGTGCCAGCAGGGCCGAAACAGGGGAAAACACTGAAGCTTTCTTT.

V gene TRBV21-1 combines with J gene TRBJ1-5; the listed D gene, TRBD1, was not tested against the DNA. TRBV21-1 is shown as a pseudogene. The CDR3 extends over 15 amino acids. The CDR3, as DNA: TGTGCCAGCAGCACCAGGACAGGGCGAGAACAGCCCCAGCATTTT. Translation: CASSTRTGREQPQHF.

This CDR3 is CATSPDGSSGEGDTQYF. In DNA form, the CDR3 reads TGTGCCACCAGCCCTGACGGATCTAGCGGGGAGGGAGATACGCAGTATTTT. V gene TRBV15 combines with J gene TRBJ2-3, with TRBD2 identical over 9 bases. CDR1 is LNHNV, CDR2 YYDKDF, per germline (reference sequence). This CDR3 is built from 17 residues. The trim removed 5 bases at V and 5 bases at J, leaving 14 bases unmatched.

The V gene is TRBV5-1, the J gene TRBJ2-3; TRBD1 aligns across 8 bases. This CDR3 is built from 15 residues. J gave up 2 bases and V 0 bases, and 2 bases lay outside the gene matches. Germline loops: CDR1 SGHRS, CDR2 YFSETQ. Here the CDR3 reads CASSLGQGYTDTQYF. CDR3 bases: TGCGCCAGCAGCTTGGGACAGGGGTACACAGATACGCAGTATTTT.

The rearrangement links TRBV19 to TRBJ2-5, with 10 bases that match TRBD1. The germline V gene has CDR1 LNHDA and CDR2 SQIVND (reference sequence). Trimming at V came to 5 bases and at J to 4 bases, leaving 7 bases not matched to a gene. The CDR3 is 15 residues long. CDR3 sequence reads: CASSLRDRGGETQYF. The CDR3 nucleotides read TGTGCCAGTAGTCTTCGGGACAGGGGAGGAGAGACCCAGTACTTC.

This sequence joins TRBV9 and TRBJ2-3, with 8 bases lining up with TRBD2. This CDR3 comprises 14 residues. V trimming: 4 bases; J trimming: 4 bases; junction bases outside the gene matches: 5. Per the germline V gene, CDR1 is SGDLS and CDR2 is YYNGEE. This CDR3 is CASSPGGLADTQYF. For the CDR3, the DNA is TGTGCCAGCAGCCCGGGGGGGCTCGCAGATACGCAGTATTTT. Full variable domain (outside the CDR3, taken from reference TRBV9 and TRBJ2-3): DSGVTQTPKHLITATGQRVTLRCSPRSGDLSVYWYQQSLDQGLQFLIQYYNGEERAKGNILERFSAQQFPDLHSELNLSSLELGDSALYFCASSPGGLADTQYFGPGTRLTVL.

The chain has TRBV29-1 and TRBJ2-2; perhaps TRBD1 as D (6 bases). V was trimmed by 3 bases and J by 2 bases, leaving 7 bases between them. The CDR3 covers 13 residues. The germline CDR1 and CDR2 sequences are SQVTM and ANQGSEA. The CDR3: CSVEGTNTGELFF. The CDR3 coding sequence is TGCAGCGTTGAGGGGACAAACACCGGGGAGCTGTTTTTT.

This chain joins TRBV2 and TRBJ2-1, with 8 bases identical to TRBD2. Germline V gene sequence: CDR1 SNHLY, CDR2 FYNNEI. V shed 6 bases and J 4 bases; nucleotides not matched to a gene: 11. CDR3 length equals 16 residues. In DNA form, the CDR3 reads TGTGCCAGCAGCCTGACAGCGGGGGTGTCTTACAATGAGCAGTTCTTC. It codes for CASSLTAGVSYNEQFF.

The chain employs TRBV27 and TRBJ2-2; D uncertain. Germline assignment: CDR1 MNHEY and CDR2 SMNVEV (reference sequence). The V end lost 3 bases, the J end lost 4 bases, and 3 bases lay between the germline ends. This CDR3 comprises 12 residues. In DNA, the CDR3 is TGTGCCAGCAGTTTTCTCACCGGGGAGCTGTTTTTT. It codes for CASSFLTGELFF.